This T cell receptor beta chain was found in a study of CD4 T cells in relation to SARS-CoV-2 and coronaviruses (dated by TCRdb to the early 2020s). About the investigation overall: The ViraFEST assay cultured PBMCs with antigen for under 11 days, then sequenced TCR beta CDR3s to find antigen-specific clonal expansions. At the level of individual TCR clonotypes, the study evaluated whether memory CD4+ T cells crossreact between the spike proteins of SARS-CoV-2 and those of common cold coronaviruses. A different TCR-beta assay, based on Illumina, was used to sequence expansion assays from other donors in the study. An HIV-1 Nef peptide pool or a culture without peptide was used as the negative reference condition. The Adaptive Biotechnologies TCR-sequencing kit was used to sequence samples from a few pre-COVID donors and the naive versus memory experiments, while other data came from Illumina-based sequencing. Using patient-derived lymphoblastoid cell lines, the shared crossreactive spike epitopes were mapped to their HLA restriction. What the study reported, not specific to this receptor: No donor contributed both pre-pandemic and post-infection samples, which limited tracing the source of pre-existing responses. Memory CD4+ clonotypes crossrecognizing SARS-CoV-2 and at least one common cold coronavirus spike were found in around 71% of donors. Crossreactivity analysis centred on spike protein, so crossreactivity against other viral proteins was not assessed. The study was limited by small numbers of patients and tested TCRs. Crossreactive clones showed significantly weaker SARS-CoV-2-driven expansion than monoreactive clones, consistent with antigenic imprinting.

Library prep was done by the immunoSEQ multiplex PCR assay. In the authors' own workflow: During preprocessing, nonproductive sequences were removed, along with CDR3s that did not begin with C, did not end with F or W, or were shorter than 7 amino acids. The MANAFEST web app was used to call antigen-specific clonotypes on the basis of expansion compared with the reference and with other culture wells. A clone was considered positive if significant expansion relative to the reference culture was observed in 2 of 3 replicate wells at an FDR below 0.05. Positive clones also required significant expansion versus all other tandem wells and an odds ratio above 5. CDR3 homology was measured as pairwise Levenshtein distance, computed with the stringdist R package after trimming three terminal residues from each end. Entries here come from immuneACCESS through TCRdb and include only in-frame sequences with V and J called. Some clones fail to appear in such tables; in the studies checked, an unresolved V gene covers under half of the shortfall, and the cause of the remainder is unknown. Clone size and V and J calls were adopted from that table, with D and trimming inferred from the DNA. The sample table lists 25,000 to 30,000 clones, around 76% of them with a count of one. Less than 20% of the sample is in the top ten clones.

This clone turned up a few times. The antigen it recognizes is unknown. No base quality information exists; no much larger clone differs at one position. CDR1 SGHTA and CDR2 FQGNSA are derived from the germline V gene. The CDR3 numbers 12 residues from cysteine through phenylalanine. Just CDR3 DNA is preserved here, 36 bases in frame from base 1. The trim is 5 bases for V and 6 bases for J, with a gap of 7 bases between the germline ends. CD4+ T cells from unexposed donors were collected before the COVID-19 pandemic (2011-2018). After around eleven days of culture, CD4+ T cells were isolated with the EasySep CD4+ T cell isolation kit. As cell numbers permitted, CD4+ T cells from unexposed donors were tested for reactivity to SARS-CoV-2 S and N and to four common cold coronavirus spike pools. Each well held 1.5 million to 2.5 million PBMCs cultured in IMDM containing around 5% human AB serum and around 10 IU/ml IL-2. Half of the culture medium was replaced with fresh IL-2-containing medium on days 3 and 7. Triplicate replicate wells were generally used for each peptide culture condition. The leukapheresis product for the unexposed donors was obtained through commercial purchase. Ficoll-Paque PLUS gradient centrifugation was used to isolate PBMCs from either whole blood or leukapheresis product. PBMCs were either cryopreserved at -140°C or used fresh in the expansion assay. The QIAamp Micro DNA Kit was used to extract genomic DNA from the CD4+ T cells.

The sequenced sample was CD4+ T cells from PBMCs, cultured in vitro. This sequence originates from a human donor in good health. Here the chain combines TRBV7-2 and TRBJ2-2; TRBD1 might be the D gene, on 5 matching bases. The CDR3 amino acid sequence is: CASSQTAGELFF. DNA sequence: TGTGCCAGCAGCCAGACAGCCGGGGAGCTGTTTTTT.